This is a list of T cell receptor beta chains from one sample in a study of PD-L1 blockade in urothelial cancer. Measured with immunoSEQ multiplex PCR; TCRdb has only the in-frame clones, and not every one. Of some 60,000 clones detected, around 84% appear once; the ten largest clones hold roughly 2.9%. The sequences come from PBMCs, collected around atezolizumab (anti-PD-L1) treatment. The receptor set was obtained from a man aged 45-65 years with urothelial cancer. Each CDR3 is given with its conserved first and last residue. Fields, in order: J gene, clone size, V gene, D gene, CDR3 protein, CDR3 DNA. D genes are given only for firm matches. Clone sizes are given selectively: once, few, many, or a class where the clone is expanded.

J: TRBJ1-1; size: .; V: TRBV5-1; D: .; CDR3: CASSFQGTSSEAFF; DNA: TGCGCCAGCAGCTTCCAGGGGACAAGCTCTGAAGCTTTCTTT
J: TRBJ2-7; size: .; V: TRBV28; D: TRBD1; CDR3: CASRPGTGLNEQYF; DNA: TGTGCCAGCAGGCCCGGGACAGGGTTGAACGAGCAGTACTTC
J: TRBJ1-1; size: once; V: TRBV29-1; D: .; CDR3: CSVRNSGRNTEAFF; DNA: TGCAGCGTCCGTAACAGTGGGAGGAACACTGAAGCTTTCTTT
J: TRBJ2-2; size: .; V: TRBV11-3; D: .; CDR3: CASSPPYAGTGELFF; DNA: TGTGCCAGCAGCCCTCCTTACGCCGGTACCGGGGAGCTGTTTTTT
J: TRBJ2-1; size: .; V: TRBV6-1; D: TRBD2; CDR3: CASSASTSGYNEQFF; DNA: TGTGCCAGCAGTGCTTCGACTAGCGGGTACAATGAGCAGTTCTTC
J: TRBJ2-1; size: .; V: TRBV7-9; D: TRBD1; CDR3: CASSVNRGSDEQFF; DNA: TGTGCCAGCAGCGTCAACAGGGGGTCGGATGAGCAGTTCTTC
J: TRBJ2-1; size: .; V: TRBV27; D: TRBD2; CDR3: CASTLGTSGSNEQFF; DNA: TGTGCCAGCACCCTCGGGACTAGCGGGAGCAATGAGCAGTTCTTC
J: TRBJ2-3; size: .; V: TRBV6-1; D: TRBD1; CDR3: CASRTGGVGDTQYF; DNA: TGTGCCAGCAGAACAGGGGGTGTGGGAGATACGCAGTATTTT
J: TRBJ1-4; size: .; V: TRBV7-6; D: .; CDR3: CASSLGQATNEKLFF; DNA: TGTGCCAGCAGCTTAGGACAAGCAACTAATGAAAAACTGTTTTTT
J: TRBJ1-1; size: .; V: TRBV15; D: .; CDR3: CATTGGWNTEAFF; DNA: TGTGCCACTACGGGAGGGTGGAACACTGAAGCTTTCTTT